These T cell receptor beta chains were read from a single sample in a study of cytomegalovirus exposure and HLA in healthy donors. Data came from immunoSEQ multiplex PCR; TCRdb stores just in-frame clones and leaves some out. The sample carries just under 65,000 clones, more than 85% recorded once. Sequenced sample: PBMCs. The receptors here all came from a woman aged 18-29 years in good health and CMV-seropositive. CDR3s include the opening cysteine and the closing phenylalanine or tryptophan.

CASSQRLAGGANEQFF,TRBV4-3
CASSIQGAVDEQFF,TRBV7-2
CASSSDTGSYEQYF,TRBV5-5
CSVETLQGASYEQYF,TRBV29-1
CASSLPGLQAFF,TRBV7-9
CASSLEGQSTDTQYF,TRBV5-1
CASSETGEQYF,TRBV10-1
CASSSGTGAYEQYF,TRBV7-2
CASSSRQGQDEQYF,TRBV7-9
CASSLGKRENDEQYF,TRBV28
CASSLVDRGGYTF,TRBV5-1
CASSLGAGPRKAYEQYF,TRBV7-8
CASSLWEGAYNEQFF,TRBV4-1
CASSLTSGQGGNSPLHF,TRBV7-6
CASSLHGTAPKETQYF,TRBV5-6
CASSQDVASASGPKNIQYF,TRBV4-1
CASSATTGTGGSYEQYF,TRBV9
CASSESGQGYGYTF,TRBV5-5
CASSYRGYSPLHF,TRBV28
CASTPGSPIKLFF,TRBV6-6
CASSLQGSTEAFF,TRBV7-2
CASSEGVPGFYEQYF,TRBV6-1
CSAGKGVYTF,TRBV20-1
CSASGGTEAFF,TRBV29-1
CASSPRDNLYEQYF,TRBV9
CASSESRSEQYF,TRBV6-1
CAPRLGLAGGYEQYF,TRBV7-3
CASSIGNNRAQPQHF,TRBV19
CASSLGQTYGYTF,TRBV7-9